These 14 T cell receptor beta chains came from one sample sequenced in a study of cytomegalovirus exposure and HLA in healthy donors. 13 Jbeta primers and 60 Vbeta primers were used for the PCR. The table came from immunoSEQ multiplex PCR; TCRdb's copy has only in-frame clones and leaves some out. The sample records roughly 200,000 clones, 75% to 85% being singletons. The source material was PBMCs. These receptors all come from a woman aged 55 to 70 in good health and CMV-seropositive.

CDR3 in DNA: TGTGCCAGCAGCCGTCTAGCGTCCTACGAGCAGTACTTC. This codes for CASSRLASYEQYF. V usage is TRBV11-1 and J usage is TRBJ2-7; D may be TRBD2 (6 bases). Germline CDR1 is SGHAT and CDR2 is FQDESV (reference sequence). Trimming stripped 5 bases from V and 1 base from J, with 9 bases between. This CDR3 region has 13 residues.

V gene TRBV5-1 combines with J gene TRBJ2-7; 10 nucleotides align to TRBD2. Germline V CDR1 and CDR2: SGHRS, YFSETQ. CDR3 length: 15 amino acids. V shed 0 bases, J shed 4 bases, and the junction held 4 bases outside the gene matches. In DNA form, the CDR3 reads TGCGCCAGCAGCTTGGAGACTAGCGGGTCTTACGAGCAGTACTTC. This gives the protein CASSLETSGSYEQYF. Combining the CDR3 with reference TRBV5-1 and TRBJ2-7 gives the whole variable domain KAGVTQTPRYLIKTRGQQVTLSCSPISGHRSVSWYQQTPGQGLQFLFEYFSETQRNKGNFPGRFSGRQFSNSRSEMNVSTLELGDSALYLCASSLETSGSYEQYFGPGTRLTVT.

The J gene is TRBJ1-6, the V gene TRBV6-5; 11 bases match TRBD1. With 4 bases clipped from V and 6 bases from J, the junction kept 5 bases outside the gene matches. The CDR3 runs 16 residues. Germline CDR1 is MNHEY and CDR2 is SVGAGI. The CDR3 bases are TGTGCCAGCAGTTTCCGGGACAGGGGGTTTAATTCACCCCTCCACTTT. Translating gives CASSFRDRGFNSPLHF.

This rearrangement joins TRBV5-4 to TRBJ2-1; D may be TRBD2 (6 bases). V dropped 0 bases and J dropped 10 bases, with 17 bases sitting between them. The CDR3 loop spans 15 amino acids. Germline V gives CDR1 SGHNT, CDR2 YYREEE (reference sequence). The CDR3 DNA reads as TGTGCCAGCAGCTTGGTTAGGGGACTTGGCAGGGAGCAGTTCTTC. Amino acids: CASSLVRGLGREQFF.

DNA for the CDR3: TGTGCCAGCAGCTCCTCGGGAGGGGAACCCTATGGCTACACCTTC. Protein sequence: CASSSSGGEPYGYTF. The chain carries TRBV9 and TRBJ1-2; a weak D match, TRBD1 (5 bases). With 4 bases removed from V and 4 bases from J, the gap between germline ends came to 17 bases. The CDR3 is 15 residues long. CDR1 and CDR2 from the germline V gene are SGDLS and YYNGEE.

The rearrangement links TRBV27 to TRBJ1-1, with 7 bases identical to TRBD1. Germline CDR1 MNHEY, CDR2 SMNVEV (reference sequence). J lost 4 bases, V lost 6 bases, and 8 bases had no gene match. The CDR3 extends over 14 amino acids. The CDR3 DNA reads as TGTGCCAGCAGGGAAGGACAGGTGAGCACTGAAGCTTTCTTT. It is translated as CASREGQVSTEAFF.

The chain is built from TRBV28 and TRBJ1-1, with 7 bases identical to TRBD1. The CDR3 length is 17 residues. The J segment lost 0 bases and the V segment lost 1 base, leaving 8 bases of the junction unmatched. Germline V gene lookup returns CDR1 MDHEN and CDR2 SYDVKM. Here the CDR3 reads CASSLFGTAKMNTEAFF. The DNA of the CDR3 is TGTGCCAGCAGTTTATTTGGGACAGCCAAGATGAACACTGAAGCTTTCTTT.

The rearrangement uses TRBV28 and TRBJ1-2, with D possibly TRBD1 on 6 matching bases. Germline loops: CDR1 MDHEN, CDR2 SYDVKM. Trimming took off 11 bases at V and 8 bases at J, with 21 bases between the two ends. CDR3 size: 13 residues. The CDR3: CAVKGGPPGGYTF. DNA of the CDR3: TGTGCCGTTAAGGGGGGGCCGCCTGGGGGCTACACCTTC.

This clone was observed once. The chain links TRBV5-1 to TRBJ2-3, with 11 bases lining up with TRBD2. Germline V gene data show CDR1 as SGHRS and CDR2 as YFSETQ. V gave up 3 bases and J gave up 2 bases; unmatched junction bases: 5. The CDR3 totals 16 residues. The CDR3 here is CASSSGLAGLTDTQYF. The DNA of the CDR3 is TGCGCCAGCAGCTCAGGACTAGCGGGCCTCACAGATACGCAGTATTTT.

The chain recombines TRBV4-2 with TRBJ1-4, with D possibly being TRBD1 (5 bases). The V and J ends lost 4 bases and 4 bases respectively, with 25 bases between them. The CDR3 covers 19 residues. CDR1 and CDR2 from the germline V gene are LGHNA and YNFKEQ. The CDR3 sequence: CASSRQQTARGTDNEKLFF. In DNA, the CDR3 is TGTGCCAGCAGCCGTCAACAGACAGCCCGGGGGACCGATAATGAAAAACTGTTTTTT.

The chain recombines TRBV10-1 with TRBJ2-1; D might be TRBD2 (5 bases). Per germline, CDR1 WNHNN and CDR2 SYGVQD (reference sequence). This CDR3 spans 14 amino acids. Trimming removed 11 bases at V and 0 bases at J, with 14 bases between. The CDR3 sequence: CAVGKRSSYNEQFF. CDR3 coding DNA: TGCGCCGTGGGGAAGCGGAGCTCCTACAATGAGCAGTTCTTC.

This clone has only a few counts. This sequence joins TRBV19 and TRBJ1-2; TRBD1 matches 7 bases. V dropped 3 bases and J dropped 4; count of bases not matched to a gene: 8. Germline V gene data show CDR1 as LNHDA and CDR2 as SQIVND (reference sequence). This CDR3 has 15 amino acids. The CDR3 coding sequence is TGTGCCAGTAGTATTGGACAGGCCAACCCCTATGGCTACACCTTC. Amino acid sequence: CASSIGQANPYGYTF.

This chain joins TRBV11-3 and TRBJ1-1; D unresolved. Trimming cost V 5 bases and J 0 bases, with 16 bases left between them. The CDR3 contains 16 residues. Germline loops: CDR1 SGHNT, CDR2 YENEEA. As DNA, the CDR3 is TGTGCCAGCAGCCACGGGAGGCAGGACCTGAACACTGAAGCTTTCTTT. It codes for CASSHGRQDLNTEAFF.

The V gene is TRBV27, the J gene TRBJ2-2, with a possible D match to TRBD2 (6 bases). Germline V gives CDR1 MNHEY, CDR2 SMNVEV (reference sequence). This CDR3 has 14 residues. The ends were cut back, 6 bases at V and 4 bases at J, with 12 bases in the middle. The DNA for the CDR3 is TGTGCCAGCAGCCGGGACTGGCTCACCGGGGAGCTGTTTTTT. Its protein is CASSRDWLTGELFF.